This TCR beta chain was captured in a study of T cell responses to AZD1222 COVID-19 vaccine. Investigators merged groups given second doses at roughly 4 or roughly 12 weeks. V gave up 5 bases and J gave up 2 bases, with 13 bases separating them. From germline, CDR1 is SGHTA and CDR2 FQGNSA. This CDR3 has 16 amino acids. The protocol was immunoSEQ multiplex PCR, while the TCRdb copy is restricted to in-frame clones and leaves out a portion. The sample includes 140,000 to 150,000 clones, about 86% of them seen just once. This TCR came from an adult who received the AZD1222 COVID-19 vaccine. J is TRBJ1-6 and V is TRBV7-2; unclear D gene. This specimen consisted of peripheral blood, obtained 28 days after the second AZD1222 dose. In DNA form, the CDR3 reads TGTGCCAGCAGCCTCAGACGACGCACCTATAATTCACCCCTCCACTTT. Translation: CASSLRRRTYNSPLHF.